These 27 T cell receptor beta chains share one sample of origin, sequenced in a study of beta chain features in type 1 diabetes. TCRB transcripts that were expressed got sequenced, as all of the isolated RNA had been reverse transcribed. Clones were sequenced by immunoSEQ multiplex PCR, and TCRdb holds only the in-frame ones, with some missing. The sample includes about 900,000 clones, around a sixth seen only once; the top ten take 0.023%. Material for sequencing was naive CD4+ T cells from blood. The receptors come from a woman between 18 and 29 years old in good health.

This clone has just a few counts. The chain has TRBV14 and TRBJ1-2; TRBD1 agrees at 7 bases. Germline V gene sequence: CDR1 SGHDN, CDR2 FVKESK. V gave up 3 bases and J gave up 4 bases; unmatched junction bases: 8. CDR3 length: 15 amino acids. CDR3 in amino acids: CASSQIQGQTYGYTF. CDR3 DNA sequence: TGTGCCAGCAGCCAGATTCAGGGACAGACCTATGGCTACACCTTC.

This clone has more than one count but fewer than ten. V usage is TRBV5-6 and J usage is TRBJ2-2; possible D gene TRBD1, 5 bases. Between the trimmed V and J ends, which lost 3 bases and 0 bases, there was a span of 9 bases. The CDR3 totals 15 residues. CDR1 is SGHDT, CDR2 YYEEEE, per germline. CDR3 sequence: CASSWVTANTGELFF. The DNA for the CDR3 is TGTGCCAGCAGCTGGGTGACAGCGAACACCGGGGAGCTGTTTTTT.

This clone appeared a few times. CDR3 bases: TGTGCCAGCAGTGAAGGTTTCGGGTCCTATGGCTACACCTTC. It translates to CASSEGFGSYGYTF. The chain couples TRBV6-1 to TRBJ1-2, with no clear D. This CDR3 comprises 14 residues. The V end lost 1 base, the J end lost 4 bases, and 10 bases lay between the germline ends. CDR1 and CDR2 (germline): MNHNS, SASEGT.

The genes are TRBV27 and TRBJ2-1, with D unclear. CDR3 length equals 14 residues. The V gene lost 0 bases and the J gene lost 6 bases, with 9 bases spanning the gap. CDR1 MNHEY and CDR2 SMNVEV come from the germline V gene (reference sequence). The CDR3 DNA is TGTGCCAGCAGTTTATCTCCAGGCGTCAATGAGCAGTTCTTC. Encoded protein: CASSLSPGVNEQFF.

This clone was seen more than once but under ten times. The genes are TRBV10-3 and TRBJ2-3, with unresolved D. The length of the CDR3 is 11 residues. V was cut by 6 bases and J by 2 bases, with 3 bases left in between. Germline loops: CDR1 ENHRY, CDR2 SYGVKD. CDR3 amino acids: CAISITDTQYF. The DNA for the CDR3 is TGTGCCATCAGCATCACAGATACGCAGTATTTT.

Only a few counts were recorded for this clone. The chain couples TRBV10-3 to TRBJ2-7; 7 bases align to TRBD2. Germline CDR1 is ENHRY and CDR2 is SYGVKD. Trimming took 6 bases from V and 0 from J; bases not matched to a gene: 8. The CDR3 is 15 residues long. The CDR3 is CAIRAGLGSSYEQYF. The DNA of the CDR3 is TGTGCCATCAGGGCTGGACTAGGGTCCTCCTACGAGCAGTACTTC.

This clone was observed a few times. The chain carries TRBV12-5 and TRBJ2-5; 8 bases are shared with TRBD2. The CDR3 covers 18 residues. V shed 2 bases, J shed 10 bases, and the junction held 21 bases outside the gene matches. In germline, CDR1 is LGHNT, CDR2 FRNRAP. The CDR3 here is CASGLLHASGCLFPSQYF. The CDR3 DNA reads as TGTGCTAGTGGTTTGCTCCACGCTAGCGGGTGTTTGTTCCCAAGCCAGTACTTC. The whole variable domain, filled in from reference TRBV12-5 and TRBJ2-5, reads DARVTQTPRHKVTEMGQEVTMRCQPILGHNTVFWYRQTMMQGLELLAYFRNRAPLDDSGMPKDRFSAEMPDATLATLKIQPSEPRDSAVYFCASGLLHASGCLFPSQYFGPGTRLLVL.

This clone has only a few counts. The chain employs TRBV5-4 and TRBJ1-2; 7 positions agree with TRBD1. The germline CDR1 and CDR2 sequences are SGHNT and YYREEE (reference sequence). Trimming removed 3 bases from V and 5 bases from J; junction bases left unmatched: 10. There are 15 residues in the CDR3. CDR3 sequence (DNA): TGTGCCAGCAGCTCGACGGACAGGTCCCCTTATGGCTACACCTTC. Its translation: CASSSTDRSPYGYTF.

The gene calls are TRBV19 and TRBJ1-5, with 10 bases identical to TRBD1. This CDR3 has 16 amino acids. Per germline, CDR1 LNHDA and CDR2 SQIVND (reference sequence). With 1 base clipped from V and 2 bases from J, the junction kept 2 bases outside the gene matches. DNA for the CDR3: TGTGCCAGTAGTATAGCCGGGACAGGGGGCAATCAGCCCCAGCATTTT. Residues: CASSIAGTGGNQPQHF.

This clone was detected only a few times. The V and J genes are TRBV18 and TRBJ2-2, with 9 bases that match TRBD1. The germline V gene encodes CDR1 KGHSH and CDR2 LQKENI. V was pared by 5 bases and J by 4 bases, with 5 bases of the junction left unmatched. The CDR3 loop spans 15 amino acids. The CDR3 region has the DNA TGTGCCAGCTCATCGGGACAGGGCTTCACCGGGGAGCTGTTTTTT. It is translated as CASSSGQGFTGELFF.

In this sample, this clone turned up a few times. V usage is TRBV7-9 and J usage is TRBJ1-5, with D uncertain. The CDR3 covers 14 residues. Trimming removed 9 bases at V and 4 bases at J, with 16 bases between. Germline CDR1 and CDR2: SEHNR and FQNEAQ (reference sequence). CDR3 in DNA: TGTGCCAGGGAGTCAACGAAAGGTAATCAGCCCCAGCATTTT. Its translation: CARESTKGNQPQHF.

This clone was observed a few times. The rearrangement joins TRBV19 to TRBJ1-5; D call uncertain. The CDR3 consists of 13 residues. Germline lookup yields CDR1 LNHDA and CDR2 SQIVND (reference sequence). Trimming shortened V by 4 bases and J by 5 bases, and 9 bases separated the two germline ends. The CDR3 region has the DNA TGTGCCAGTAGTACCCAGGTGGATCAGCCCCAGCATTTT. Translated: CASSTQVDQPQHF.

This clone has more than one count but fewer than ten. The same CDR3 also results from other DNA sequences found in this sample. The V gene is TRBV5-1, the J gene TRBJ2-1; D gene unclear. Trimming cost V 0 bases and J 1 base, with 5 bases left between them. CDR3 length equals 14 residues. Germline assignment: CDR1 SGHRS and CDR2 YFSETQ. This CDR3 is CASSLDSSYNEQFF. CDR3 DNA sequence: TGCGCCAGCAGCTTGGACAGTTCCTACAATGAGCAGTTCTTC.

This CDR3 is CASSQTGRELFF. The CDR3 region has the DNA TGTGCCAGCAGCCAGACAGGGAGGGAGCTGTTTTTT. The chain joins TRBV6-4 to TRBJ2-2; 7 bases align to TRBD1. CDR1 is MRHNA and CDR2 is SNTAGT in the germline V gene. With V trimmed by 6 bases and J by 9 bases, 4 bases remained unmatched. The CDR3 is made up of 12 amino acids.

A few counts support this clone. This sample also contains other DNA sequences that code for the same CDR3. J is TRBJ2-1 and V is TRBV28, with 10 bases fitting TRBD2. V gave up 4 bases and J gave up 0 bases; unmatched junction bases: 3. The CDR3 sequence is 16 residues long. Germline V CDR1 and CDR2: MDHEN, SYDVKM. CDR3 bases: TGTGCCAGCAGTTCCCCTAGCGGGAGCTCCTACAATGAGCAGTTCTTC. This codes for CASSSPSGSSYNEQFF.

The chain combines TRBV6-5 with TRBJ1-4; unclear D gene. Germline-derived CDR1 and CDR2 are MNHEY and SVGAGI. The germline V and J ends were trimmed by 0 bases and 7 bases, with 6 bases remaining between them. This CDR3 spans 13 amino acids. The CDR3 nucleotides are TGTGCCAGCAGTTACTCCTACGGTGAAAAACTGTTTTTT. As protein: CASSYSYGEKLFF.

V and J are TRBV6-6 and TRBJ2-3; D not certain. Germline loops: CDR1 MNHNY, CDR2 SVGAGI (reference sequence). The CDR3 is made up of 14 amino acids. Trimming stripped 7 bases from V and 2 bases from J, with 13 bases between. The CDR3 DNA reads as TGTGCCAGCACCTCCGGGCCGCCCACAGATACGCAGTATTTT. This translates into CASTSGPPTDTQYF.

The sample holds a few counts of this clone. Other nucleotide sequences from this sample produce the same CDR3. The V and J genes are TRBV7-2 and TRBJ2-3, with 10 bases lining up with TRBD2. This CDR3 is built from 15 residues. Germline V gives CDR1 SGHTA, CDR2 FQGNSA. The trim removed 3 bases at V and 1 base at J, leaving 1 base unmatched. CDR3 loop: CASSFGTSGTDTQYF. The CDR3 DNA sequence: TGTGCCAGCAGCTTCGGGACTAGCGGCACAGATACGCAGTATTTT.

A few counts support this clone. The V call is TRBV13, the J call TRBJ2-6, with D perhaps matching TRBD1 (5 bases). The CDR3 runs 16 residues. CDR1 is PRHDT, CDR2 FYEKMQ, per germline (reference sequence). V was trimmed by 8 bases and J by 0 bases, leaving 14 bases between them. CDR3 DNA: TGTGCCAGCGAACAAAAGGGGATCTCTGGGGCCAACGTCCTGACTTTC. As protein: CASEQKGISGANVLTF.

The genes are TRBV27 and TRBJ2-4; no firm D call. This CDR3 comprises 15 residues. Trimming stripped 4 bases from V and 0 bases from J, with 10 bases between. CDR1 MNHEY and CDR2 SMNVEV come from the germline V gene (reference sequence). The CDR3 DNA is TGTGCCAGCAGTTCGGCTAGTTTAGCCAAAAACATTCAGTACTTC. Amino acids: CASSSASLAKNIQYF.

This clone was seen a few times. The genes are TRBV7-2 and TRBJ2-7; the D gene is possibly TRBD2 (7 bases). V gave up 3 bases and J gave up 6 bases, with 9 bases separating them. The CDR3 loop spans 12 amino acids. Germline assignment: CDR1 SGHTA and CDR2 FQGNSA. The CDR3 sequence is CASSFRGGEQYF. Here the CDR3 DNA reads TGTGCCAGCAGCTTTAGGGGGGGCGAGCAGTACTTC.

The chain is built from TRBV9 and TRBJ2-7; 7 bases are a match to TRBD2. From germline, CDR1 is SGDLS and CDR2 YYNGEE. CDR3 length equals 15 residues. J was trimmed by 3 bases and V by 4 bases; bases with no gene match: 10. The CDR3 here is CASSPEGGRFYEQYF. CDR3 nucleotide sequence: TGTGCCAGCAGCCCGGAGGGAGGGCGATTCTACGAGCAGTACTTC.

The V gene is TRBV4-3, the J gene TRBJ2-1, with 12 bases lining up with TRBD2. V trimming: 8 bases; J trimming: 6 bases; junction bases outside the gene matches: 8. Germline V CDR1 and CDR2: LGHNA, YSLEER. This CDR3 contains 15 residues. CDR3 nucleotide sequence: TGCGCCAGCTCCCGACTAGCGGGAGACCTCAATGAGCAGTTCTTC. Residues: CASSRLAGDLNEQFF.

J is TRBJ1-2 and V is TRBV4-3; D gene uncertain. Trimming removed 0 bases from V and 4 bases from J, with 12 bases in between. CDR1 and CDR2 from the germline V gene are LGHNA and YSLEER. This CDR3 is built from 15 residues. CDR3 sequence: CASSQEKGHGYGYTF. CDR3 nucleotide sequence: TGCGCCAGCAGCCAAGAGAAGGGCCATGGCTATGGCTACACCTTC.

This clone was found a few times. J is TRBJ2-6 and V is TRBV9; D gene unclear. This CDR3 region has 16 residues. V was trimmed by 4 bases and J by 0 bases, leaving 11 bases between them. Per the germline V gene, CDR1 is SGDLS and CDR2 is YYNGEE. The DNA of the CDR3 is TGTGCCAGCAGCTTCGGACGGAGCTCTGGGGCCAACGTCCTGACTTTC. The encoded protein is CASSFGRSSGANVLTF.

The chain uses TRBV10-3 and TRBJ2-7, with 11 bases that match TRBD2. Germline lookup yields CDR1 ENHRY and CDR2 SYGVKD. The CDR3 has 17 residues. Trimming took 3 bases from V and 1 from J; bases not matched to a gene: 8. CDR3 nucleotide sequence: TGTGCCATCAGTGACCCCCCGGGACTAGCGGATTCCTACGAGCAGTACTTC. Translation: CAISDPPGLADSYEQYF.

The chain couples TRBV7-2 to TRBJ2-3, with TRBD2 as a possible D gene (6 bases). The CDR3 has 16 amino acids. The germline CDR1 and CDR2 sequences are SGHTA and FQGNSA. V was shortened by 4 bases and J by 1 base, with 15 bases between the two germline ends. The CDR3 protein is CASSSKRAEGTDTQYF. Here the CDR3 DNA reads TGTGCCAGCAGCTCCAAGCGGGCGGAGGGCACAGATACGCAGTATTTT. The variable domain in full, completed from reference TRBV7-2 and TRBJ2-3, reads GAGVSQSPSNKVTEKGKDVELRCDPISGHTALYWYRQSLGQGLEFLIYFQGNSAPDKSGLPSDRFSAERTGGSVSTLTIQRTQQEDSAVYLCASSSKRAEGTDTQYFGPGTRLTVL.